Below are 20 T cell receptor beta chains sequenced from a single sample in a study of cytomegalovirus exposure and HLA in healthy donors. In the PCR, 60 Vbeta and 13 Jbeta primers were used. TCRdb keeps only in-frame clones here, not all; method: immunoSEQ multiplex PCR. Among roughly 150,000 clones listed, over 70% were seen once. The sequenced sample was PBMCs. The receptors were gathered from a woman in her forties in good health and CMV-seronegative.

This clone was picked up one time. This sequence joins TRBV19 and TRBJ1-1, with TRBD1 identical over 7 bases. CDR1 is LNHDA, CDR2 SQIVND, per germline (reference sequence). The CDR3 runs 16 residues. The J segment lost 0 bases and the V segment lost 3 bases, leaving 7 bases of the junction unmatched. CDR3 residues: CASSIVTGVMNTEAFF. The CDR3 DNA sequence: TGTGCCAGTAGTATCGTTACAGGGGTTATGAACACTGAAGCTTTCTTT.

The chain combines TRBV18 with TRBJ1-5; D perhaps matches TRBD1 (5 bases). The V end lost 6 bases, the J end lost 7 bases, and 16 bases lay between the germline ends. The CDR3 has 14 residues. CDR1 and CDR2 (germline): KGHSH, LQKENI. The CDR3 DNA is TGTGCCAGCTCCCCTAGCGGGGGGGACCAGCCCCAGCATTTT. It yields the protein CASSPSGGDQPQHF.

V is TRBV19 and J is TRBJ1-5, with D hard to call. The length of the CDR3 is 15 residues. In germline, CDR1 is LNHDA, CDR2 SQIVND (reference sequence). The V gene lost 3 bases and the J gene lost 0 bases, with 9 bases spanning the gap. This chain's CDR3 is CASSIRGNSNQPQHF. CDR3 nucleotides: TGTGCCAGTAGTATTCGTGGCAATAGCAATCAGCCCCAGCATTTT. The complete variable domain, with remaining parts taken from reference TRBV19 and TRBJ1-5, reads DGGITQSPKYLFRKEGQNVTLSCEQNLNHDAMYWYRQDPGQGLRLIYYSQIVNDFQKGDIAEGYSVSREKKESFPLTVTSAQKNPTAFYLCASSIRGNSNQPQHFGDGTRLSIL.

This clone showed up just a few times. V usage is TRBV19 and J usage is TRBJ1-1, with D uncertain. Trimming removed 2 bases at V and 11 bases at J, with 3 bases between. This CDR3 contains 9 residues. Germline V gene data show CDR1 as LNHDA and CDR2 as SQIVND (reference sequence). The DNA of the CDR3 is TGTGCCAGTAGTATACGGGCTTTCTTT. Translation gives CASSIRAFF. The full variable domain, rest sourced from reference TRBV19 and TRBJ1-1, is DGGITQSPKYLFRKEGQNVTLSCEQNLNHDAMYWYRQDPGQGLRLIYYSQIVNDFQKGDIAEGYSVSREKKESFPLTVTSAQKNPTAFYLCASSIRAFFGQGTRLTVV.

There are a few counts of this clone. The chain joins TRBV13 to TRBJ2-1, with TRBD2 matching 10 bases. The V segment lost 0 bases and the J segment 6 bases; nucleotides outside the gene matches: 8. Germline V gene lookup returns CDR1 PRHDT and CDR2 FYEKMQ (reference sequence). The CDR3 is 17 amino acids. CDR3 amino acids: CASSLGIAGGGGNEQFF. CDR3 nucleotides: TGTGCCAGCAGCTTAGGTATAGCGGGAGGAGGTGGCAATGAGCAGTTCTTC. Full variable domain (outside the CDR3, taken from reference TRBV13 and TRBJ2-1): AAGVIQSPRHLIKEKRETATLKCYPIPRHDTVYWYQQGPGQDPQFLISFYEKMQSDKGSIPDRFSAQQFSDYHSELNMSSLELGDSALYFCASSLGIAGGGGNEQFFGPGTRLTVL.

The J gene is TRBJ2-1, the V gene TRBV4-2; 9 bases fit TRBD2. The CDR3 contains 17 residues. The germline CDR1 and CDR2 sequences are LGHNA and YNFKEQ. V lost 0 bases and J lost 2; bases outside the gene matches: 5. The CDR3 DNA is TGTGCCAGCAGCCAAGATCTGGGCGGGGGGGCCTACAATGAGCAGTTCTTC. It translates to CASSQDLGGGAYNEQFF.

The chain combines TRBV28 with TRBJ1-5; 9 nucleotides align to TRBD1. V was clipped by 6 bases and J by 7 bases; unmatched bases: 7. The CDR3 sequence is 14 residues long. Germline CDR1 is MDHEN and CDR2 is SYDVKM. In DNA, the CDR3 is TGTGCCAGCAGGCAGGACAGGGGTAGACAGCCCCAGCATTTT. Protein: CASRQDRGRQPQHF.

This clone was seen a few times. The rearrangement joins TRBV15 to TRBJ1-2; D not certain. The CDR3 totals 13 residues. V was cut by 1 base and J by 5 bases, with 8 bases left in between. Germline assignment: CDR1 LNHNV and CDR2 YYDKDF (reference sequence). CDR3 region: CATSRVAEYGYTF. The CDR3 DNA is TGTGCCACCAGCAGAGTGGCAGAATATGGCTACACCTTC.

The J gene is TRBJ2-1, the V gene TRBV7-3; D is ambiguous. Trimming removed 0 bases at V and 5 bases at J, with 5 bases between. Germline V gives CDR1 SGHTA, CDR2 FQGTGA. CDR3 length equals 13 residues. The chain's CDR3 is CASSLTLDNEQFF. CDR3 sequence (DNA): TGTGCCAGCAGCTTAACGCTAGACAATGAGCAGTTCTTC.

The chain employs TRBV5-6 and TRBJ1-2, with TRBD1 identical over 10 bases. V shed 6 bases and J 4 bases; nucleotides not matched to a gene: 6. Germline assignment: CDR1 SGHDT and CDR2 YYEEEE. The CDR3 runs to 14 residues. CDR3 sequence: CASTGDRGGYGYTF. The CDR3 bases are TGTGCCAGCACCGGGGACAGGGGTGGCTATGGCTACACCTTC.

The chain employs TRBV25-1 and TRBJ1-4, with D possibly matching TRBD1 (6 bases). Germline V gene sequence: CDR1 MGHDK, CDR2 SYGVNS. The length of the CDR3 is 15 residues. Between the trimmed V and J ends, which lost 8 bases and 8 bases, there was a span of 21 bases. In DNA, the CDR3 is TGTGCCAGCGCTCCCCGGGACACCAGGCAGGAAAAACTGTTTTTT. Translating it yields CASAPRDTRQEKLFF. The entire variable domain, with the rest obtained from reference TRBV25-1 and TRBJ1-4, is as follows: EADIYQTPRYLVIGTGKKITLECSQTMGHDKMYWYQQDPGMELHLIHYSYGVNSTEKGDLSSESTVSRIRTEHFPLTLESARPSHTSQYLCASAPRDTRQEKLFFGSGTQLSVL.

This chain joins TRBV7-3 and TRBJ2-7; 11 nucleotides match TRBD1. CDR1 is SGHTA and CDR2 is FQGTGA in the germline V gene. Losses at the gene ends were 9 bases for V and 1 base for J; bases not matched to a gene: 5. The CDR3 sequence is 14 residues long. CDR3 region: CARGQGDGSYEQYF. Here the CDR3 DNA reads TGTGCCAGGGGACAGGGGGACGGTTCCTACGAGCAGTACTTC.

The chain has TRBV15 and TRBJ2-3, with D possibly matching TRBD1 (5 bases). The germline V and J ends were trimmed by 2 bases and 6 bases, with 12 bases remaining between them. Germline V gene sequence: CDR1 LNHNV, CDR2 YYDKDF (reference sequence). The length of the CDR3 is 14 residues. The CDR3 protein is CATSRRTGTDTQYF. In DNA form, the CDR3 reads TGTGCCACCAGCAGAAGAACAGGAACCGATACGCAGTATTTT.

The chain joins TRBV11-2 to TRBJ1-5; D ambiguous. V was shortened by 0 bases and J by 4 bases, with 16 bases between the two germline ends. This CDR3 spans 17 amino acids. Germline V gives CDR1 SGHAT, CDR2 FQNNGV. Here the CDR3 reads CASSLDLTSGSNQPQHF. CDR3 DNA sequence: TGTGCCAGCAGCTTAGATCTAACGTCGGGTTCGAATCAGCCCCAGCATTTT.

Many counts were recorded for this clone. The chain combines TRBV29-1 with TRBJ1-1; D remains unclear. This CDR3 contains 12 residues. Germline assignment: CDR1 SQVTM and CDR2 ANQGSEA. V was trimmed by 0 bases and J by 7 bases, leaving 9 bases between them. The CDR3 DNA reads as TGCAGCGTTGAAGATCCATTCAGTGAAGCTTTCTTT. Protein product: CSVEDPFSEAFF.

This sequence joins TRBV11-3 and TRBJ1-3; D is perhaps TRBD1 (5 bases). Trimming took off 5 bases at V and 1 base at J, with 12 bases between the two ends. Germline V gene lookup returns CDR1 SGHNT and CDR2 YENEEA. CDR3 length: 15 amino acids. The CDR3 region is CASSLMTESGNTIYF. CDR3 nucleotides: TGTGCCAGCAGCCTGATGACAGAATCTGGAAACACCATATATTTT. Supplemented by reference TRBV11-3 and TRBJ1-3, the full variable domain reads EAGVVQSPRYKIIEKKQPVAFWCNPISGHNTLYWYLQNLGQGPELLIRYENEEAVDDSQLPKDRFSAERLKGVDSTLKIQPAELGDSAVYLCASSLMTESGNTIYFGEGSWLTVV.

The chain uses TRBV7-9 and TRBJ1-1; D remains unclear. Germline lookup yields CDR1 SEHNR and CDR2 FQNEAQ (reference sequence). Deletions cut 8 bases from V and 0 bases from J, with 13 bases between. This CDR3 contains 14 residues. CDR3 sequence: CASGSSGVNTEAFF. CDR3 DNA: TGTGCCAGCGGAAGTAGCGGTGTGAACACTGAAGCTTTCTTT. Complete variable domain (other parts from reference TRBV7-9 and TRBJ1-1): DTGVSQNPRHKITKRGQNVTFRCDPISEHNRLYWYRQTLGQGPEFLTYFQNEAQLEKSRLLSDRFSAERPKGSFSTLEIQRTEQGDSAMYLCASGSSGVNTEAFFGQGTRLTVV.

The chain combines TRBV6-5 with TRBJ2-7; TRBD1 aligns across 7 bases. Unmatched junction bases numbered 1, after V lost 2 bases and J lost 6 bases. Germline values: CDR1 MNHEY, CDR2 SVGAGI. CDR3 size: 12 residues. DNA for the CDR3: TGTGCCAGCAGTTACAACAGGGGCGAGCAGTACTTC. The encoded protein is CASSYNRGEQYF.

V and J are TRBV15 and TRBJ2-1, with D possibly TRBD1 on 6 matching bases. The germline gives CDR1 LNHNV, CDR2 YYDKDF (reference sequence). The CDR3 has 15 amino acids. V dropped 6 bases and J dropped 1 base, with 13 bases sitting between them. The CDR3 sequence is CATRGTGPSYNEQFF. The CDR3 DNA follows: TGTGCCACCAGGGGCACAGGGCCATCCTACAATGAGCAGTTCTTC.

V usage is TRBV19 and J usage is TRBJ1-5; 8 nucleotides match TRBD1. Germline V CDR1 and CDR2: LNHDA, SQIVND (reference sequence). Losses at the gene ends were 5 bases for V and 4 bases for J; bases not matched to a gene: 7. The CDR3 covers 15 residues. This chain's CDR3 is CASSGAGGSNQPQHF. In DNA, the CDR3 is TGTGCCAGTAGTGGGGCAGGGGGCTCGAATCAGCCCCAGCATTTT.